The next 14 T cell receptor beta chains were all read from a single sample in a study of CD8 T cells in ankylosing spondylitis. MiXCR, run by TCRdb on the 5' RACE reads, gives a single entry per CDR3 protein. The sample shows about 90,000 distinct CDR3 sequences, around 25% of them seen only once. The sequenced sample consisted of blood, either unsorted or a sorted T cell fraction (not recorded which). These receptor sequences come from a male donor with ankylosing spondylitis or in good health (not recorded which).

This clonotype has only one observation. Here the CDR3 DNA reads TGCAGTGGAGAGGGGATCTATGGCTACACCTTC. It yields the protein CSGEGIYGYTF. The chain employs TRBV20-1 and TRBJ1-2; perhaps TRBD1 as D (5 bases). CDR1 is DFQATT, CDR2 SNEGSKA, per germline (reference sequence). Trimming took 7 bases from V and 4 from J, leaving 10 bases between them. The CDR3 spans 11 residues.

The genes are TRBV3-1 and TRBJ2-3; 11 bases line up with TRBD2. Germline values: CDR1 LGHDT, CDR2 YNNKEL (reference sequence). V dropped 2 bases and J dropped 4; count of bases not matched to a gene: 11. The CDR3 consists of 18 residues. DNA for the CDR3: TGTGCCAGCAGCCAAAATTTAGCGGGGGGGCCTTTTGCAGATACGCAGTATTTT. It translates to CASSQNLAGGPFADTQYF.

This clonotype was recorded a few times. J is TRBJ2-1 and V is TRBV12-3 or TRBV12-4, with D perhaps matching TRBD1 (5 bases). Deletions cut 6 bases from V and 9 bases from J, with 15 bases between. The CDR3 is 13 residues long. CDR3 amino acids: CASSWAGRGEQFF. In DNA, the CDR3 is TGTGCCAGCAGCTGGGCAGGGCGAGGTGAGCAGTTCTTC.

V usage is TRBV5-1 and J usage is TRBJ2-5; possible D gene TRBD2, 5 bases. Germline V CDR1 and CDR2: SGHRS, YFSETQ. Trimming left V 4 bases short and J 2 bases short, with 9 bases between. This CDR3 comprises 13 residues. The CDR3 sequence is CASSATGQETQYF. CDR3 sequence (DNA): TGCGCCAGCAGCGCAACGGGGCAAGAGACCCAGTACTTC.

The chain carries TRBV5-1 and TRBJ2-3; 7 bases agree with TRBD2. This CDR3 region has 16 residues. Germline V gene data show CDR1 as SGHRS and CDR2 as YFSETQ. Trimming cost V 1 base and J 1 base; bases outside gene matches: 6. The CDR3 here is CASSLTASGGTDTQYF. CDR3 DNA: TGCGCCAGCAGCTTGACGGCTAGCGGAGGCACAGATACGCAGTATTTT. The variable domain in full, with the rest retrieved from reference TRBV5-1 and TRBJ2-3, is KAGVTQTPRYLIKTRGQQVTLSCSPISGHRSVSWYQQTPGQGLQFLFEYFSETQRNKGNFPGRFSGRQFSNSRSEMNVSTLELGDSALYLCASSLTASGGTDTQYFGPGTRLTVL.

This clonotype has at least ten counts. The rearrangement joins TRBV29-1 to TRBJ2-3; 14 bases fit TRBD2. The CDR3 is made up of 15 amino acids. Germline V gene data show CDR1 as SQVTM and CDR2 as ANQGSEA. Unmatched junction bases numbered 5, after V lost 7 bases and J lost 2 bases. CDR3 sequence (DNA): TGCAGCGCTGGGACTAGCGGGGGCCCCACAGATACGCAGTATTTT. Protein sequence: CSAGTSGGPTDTQYF.

This clonotype was seen once. J is TRBJ1-6 and V is TRBV5-6; D might be TRBD1 (6 bases). In germline, CDR1 is SGHDT, CDR2 YYEEEE. The CDR3 has 17 residues. Trimming left V 0 bases short and J 14 bases short, with 24 bases between. The CDR3 loop is CASSLERSGVVGLALHF. In DNA form, the CDR3 reads TGTGCCAGCAGCTTGGAACGGTCAGGGGTGGTGGGTCTAGCCCTCCACTTT.

The gene calls are TRBV5-1 and TRBJ2-1; no clear D. The germline CDR1 and CDR2 sequences are SGHRS and YFSETQ. Trimming stripped 0 bases from V and 1 base from J, with 8 bases between. There are 15 residues in the CDR3. CDR3 sequence: CASSLAVGSYNEQFF. The CDR3 DNA reads TGCGCCAGCAGCTTGGCGGTAGGGTCCTACAATGAGCAGTTCTTC. Using reference TRBV5-1 and TRBJ2-1 for the parts outside the CDR3, the full variable domain is KAGVTQTPRYLIKTRGQQVTLSCSPISGHRSVSWYQQTPGQGLQFLFEYFSETQRNKGNFPGRFSGRQFSNSRSEMNVSTLELGDSALYLCASSLAVGSYNEQFFGPGTRLTVL.

This clonotype was counted between two and nine times. The chain carries TRBV3-1 and TRBJ1-2; perhaps TRBD1 as D (5 bases). V dropped 3 bases and J dropped 8 bases, with 7 bases sitting between them. The CDR3 length is 11 residues. Germline values: CDR1 LGHDT, CDR2 YNNKEL (reference sequence). CDR3 in amino acids: CASSQGGGYTF. In nucleotides, the CDR3 is TGTGCCAGCAGCCAGGGGGGGGGCTACACCTTC.

This clonotype occurred many times. One end of the junction does not line up with germline, which may come from a read error. The chain couples TRBV24-1 to TRBJ2-7; perhaps TRBD1 as D (6 bases). The CDR3 runs to 10 residues. The germline gives CDR1 KGHDR, CDR2 SFDVKD. The CDR3 bases are TGTGCCCCCAGGGGCTACGAGCAGTACTTC. This gives the protein CAPRGYEQYF.

The chain is built from TRBV5-6 and TRBJ2-2; 8 bases agree with TRBD1. The CDR3 runs 15 residues. Germline V CDR1 and CDR2: SGHDT, YYEEEE. Germline trimming cut 4 bases from V and 6 bases from J; bases unmatched to any gene: 8. CDR3 amino acids: CASSPGTGSAGELFF. The DNA of the CDR3 is TGTGCCAGCAGCCCCGGGACAGGATCGGCCGGGGAGCTGTTTTTT.

The V call is TRBV9, the J call TRBJ2-7; perhaps D is TRBD1 or TRBD2 (5 bases each). The length of the CDR3 is 12 residues. The germline CDR1 and CDR2 sequences are SGDLS and YYNGEE. The ends were cut back, 3 bases at V and 6 bases at J, with 10 bases in the middle. As DNA, the CDR3 is TGTGCCAGCAGCGGGGACGGGGTCGAGCAGTACTTC. It codes for CASSGDGVEQYF. Based on the CDR3 plus reference TRBV9 and TRBJ2-7, the full variable domain is DSGVTQTPKHLITATGQRVTLRCSPRSGDLSVYWYQQSLDQGLQFLIQYYNGEERAKGNILERFSAQQFPDLHSELNLSSLELGDSALYFCASSGDGVEQYFGPGTRLTVT.

This chain uses TRBV6-5 with TRBJ2-1; no definite D call. This CDR3 spans 15 amino acids. The V gene's germline CDR1 is MNHEY and CDR2 SVGAGI. Trimming stripped 2 bases from V and 0 bases from J, with 8 bases between. The CDR3 DNA is TGTGCCAGCAGTTACGGGCTTTCCTCCTACAATGAGCAGTTCTTC. Translating it yields CASSYGLSSYNEQFF.

This clonotype showed up just a few times. The J gene is TRBJ2-1, the V gene TRBV5-3; unclear D gene. TRBV5-3 is filed as an ORF, its function uncertain. V was cut by 5 bases and J by 7 bases, with 16 bases left in between. This CDR3 spans 14 amino acids. CDR3 DNA sequence: TGTGCCAGAAGGGCCTTTTGCGCGAAAAATGAGCAGTTCTTC. Its protein product is CARRAFCAKNEQFF.